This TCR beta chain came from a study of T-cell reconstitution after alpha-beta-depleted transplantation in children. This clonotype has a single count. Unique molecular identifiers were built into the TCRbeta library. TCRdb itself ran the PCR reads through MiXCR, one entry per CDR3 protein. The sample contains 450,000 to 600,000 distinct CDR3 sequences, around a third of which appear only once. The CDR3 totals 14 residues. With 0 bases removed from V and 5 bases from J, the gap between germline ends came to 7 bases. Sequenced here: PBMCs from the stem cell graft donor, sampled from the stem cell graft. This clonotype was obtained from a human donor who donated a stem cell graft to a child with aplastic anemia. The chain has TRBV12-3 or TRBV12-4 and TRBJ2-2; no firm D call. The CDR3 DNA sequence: TGTGCCAGCAGTTTAGCGCACCAAACCGGGGAGCTGTTTTTT. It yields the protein CASSLAHQTGELFF.